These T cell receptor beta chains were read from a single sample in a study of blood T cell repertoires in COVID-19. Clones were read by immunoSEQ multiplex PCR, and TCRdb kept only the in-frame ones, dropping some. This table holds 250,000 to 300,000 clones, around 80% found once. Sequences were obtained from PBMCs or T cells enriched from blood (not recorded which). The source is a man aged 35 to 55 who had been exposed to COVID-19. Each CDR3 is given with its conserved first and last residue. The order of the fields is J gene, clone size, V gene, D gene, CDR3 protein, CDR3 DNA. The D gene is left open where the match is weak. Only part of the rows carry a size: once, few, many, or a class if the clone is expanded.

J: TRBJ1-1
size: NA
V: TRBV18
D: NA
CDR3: CASSRSRDLSMNTEAFF
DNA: TGTGCCAGCTCAAGATCCAGGGACTTAAGTATGAACACTGAAGCTTTCTTT

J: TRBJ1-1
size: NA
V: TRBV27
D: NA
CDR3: CASSLLFTAGNTEAFF
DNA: TGTGCCAGCAGTTTATTGTTTACAGCCGGGAACACTGAAGCTTTCTTT

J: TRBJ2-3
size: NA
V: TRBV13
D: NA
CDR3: CASSLTRRDTQYF
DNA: TGTGCCAGCAGCTTGACTAGAAGAGATACGCAGTATTTT

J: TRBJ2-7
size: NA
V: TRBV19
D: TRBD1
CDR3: CASSSGQGANEQYF
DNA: TGTGCCAGTAGTTCTGGACAGGGGGCCAACGAGCAGTACTTC

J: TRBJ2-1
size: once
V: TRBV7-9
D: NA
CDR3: CASSADLSSYNEQFF
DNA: TGTGCCAGCAGCGCCGACTTAAGCTCCTACAATGAGCAGTTCTTC

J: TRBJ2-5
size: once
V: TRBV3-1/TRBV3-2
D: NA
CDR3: CASSQEMDSQETQYF
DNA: TGTGCCAGCAGCCAAGAGATGGACAGCCAAGAGACCCAGTACTTC

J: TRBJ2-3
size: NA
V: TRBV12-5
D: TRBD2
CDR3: CASGLYLAGISTDTQYF
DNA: TGTGCTAGTGGTTTGTATCTAGCGGGTATAAGCACAGATACGCAGTATTTT

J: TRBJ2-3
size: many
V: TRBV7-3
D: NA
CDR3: CASSFGSGIDTQYF
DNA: TGTGCCAGCAGCTTCGGGTCGGGGATAGATACGCAGTATTTT

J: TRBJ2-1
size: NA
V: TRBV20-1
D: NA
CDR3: CSASMSLGDEQFF
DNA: TGCAGTGCTAGTATGTCCTTAGGGGATGAGCAGTTCTTC

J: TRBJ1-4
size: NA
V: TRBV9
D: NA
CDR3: CASSRRDGGEKLFF
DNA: TGTGCCAGCAGCCGCCGGGACGGAGGGGAAAAACTGTTTTTT

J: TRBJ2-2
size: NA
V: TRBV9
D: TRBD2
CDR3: CASSPRTSGSTGELFF
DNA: TGTGCCAGCAGCCCTAGGACTAGCGGGAGTACCGGGGAGCTGTTTTTT

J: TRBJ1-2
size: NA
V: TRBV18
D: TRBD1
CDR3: CASSPGTDYGYTF
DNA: TGTGCCAGCTCACCGGGGACAGACTATGGCTACACCTTC

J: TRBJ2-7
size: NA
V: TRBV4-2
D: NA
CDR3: CASSQDLGVYEQYF
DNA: TGTGCCAGCAGCCAAGATCTAGGGGTCTACGAGCAGTACTTC

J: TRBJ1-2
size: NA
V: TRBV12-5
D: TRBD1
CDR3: CASTPGQGSYGYTF
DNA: TGTGCTAGTACTCCGGGACAGGGGTCCTATGGCTACACCTTC

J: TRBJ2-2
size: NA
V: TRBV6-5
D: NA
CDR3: CASKRSNTGELFF
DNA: TGTGCCAGCAAGAGGAGTAACACCGGGGAGCTGTTTTTT

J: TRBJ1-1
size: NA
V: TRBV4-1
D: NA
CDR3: CASSPGASGNLEAFF
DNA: TGCGCCAGCAGCCCCGGTGCGTCAGGAAACCTCGAAGCTTTCTTT

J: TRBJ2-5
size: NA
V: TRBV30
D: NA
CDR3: CAWSRNGGVGRKTQYF
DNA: TGTGCCTGGAGTCGTAACGGGGGAGTGGGGCGAAAGACCCAGTACTTC

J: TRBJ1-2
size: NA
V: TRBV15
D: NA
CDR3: CATSRTTQLNYGYTF
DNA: TGTGCCACCAGCAGAACGACTCAGCTTAACTATGGCTACACCTTC

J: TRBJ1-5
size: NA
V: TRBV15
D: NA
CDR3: CATRLGPTNQPQHF
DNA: TGTGCCACCCGACTCGGTCCCACCAATCAGCCCCAGCATTTT

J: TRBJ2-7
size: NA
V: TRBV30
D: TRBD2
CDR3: CAWKLAGGGEQYF
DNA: TGTGCCTGGAAACTAGCGGGAGGAGGCGAGCAGTACTTC

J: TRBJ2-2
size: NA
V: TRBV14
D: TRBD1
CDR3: CASSHGTGDSLSTGELFF
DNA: TGTGCCAGCAGCCATGGGACAGGGGACTCTTTGAGCACCGGGGAGCTGTTTTTT

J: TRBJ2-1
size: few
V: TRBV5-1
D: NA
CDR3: CASSATGPYNEQFF
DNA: TGCGCCAGCAGCGCGACAGGCCCCTACAATGAGCAGTTCTTC

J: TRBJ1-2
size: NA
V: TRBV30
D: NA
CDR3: CAWSVRRDYGYTF
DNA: TGTGCCTGGAGTGTACGCAGGGACTATGGCTACACCTTC

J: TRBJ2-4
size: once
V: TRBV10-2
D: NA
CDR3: CASMKPGLQRFKNIQYF
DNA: TGCGCCAGCATGAAACCGGGACTGCAACGGTTTAAGAACATTCAGTACTTC

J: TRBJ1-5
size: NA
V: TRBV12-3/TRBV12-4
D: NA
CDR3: CASSLRQGQPQHF
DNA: TGTGCCAGCAGTTTACGGCAGGGCCAGCCCCAGCATTTT